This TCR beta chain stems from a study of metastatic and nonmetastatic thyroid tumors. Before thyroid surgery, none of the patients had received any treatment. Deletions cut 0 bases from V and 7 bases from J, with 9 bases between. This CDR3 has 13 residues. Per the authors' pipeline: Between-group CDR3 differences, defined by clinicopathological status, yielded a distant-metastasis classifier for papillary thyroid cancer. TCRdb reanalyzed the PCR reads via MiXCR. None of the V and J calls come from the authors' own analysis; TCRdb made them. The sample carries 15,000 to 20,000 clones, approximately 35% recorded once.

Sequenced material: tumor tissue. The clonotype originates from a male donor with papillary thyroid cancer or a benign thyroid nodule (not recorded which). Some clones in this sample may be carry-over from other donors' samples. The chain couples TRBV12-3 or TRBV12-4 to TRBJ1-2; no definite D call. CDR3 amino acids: CASSLAASRGYTF. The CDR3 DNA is TGTGCCAGCAGTTTAGCGGCCTCCCGTGGCTACACCTTC.